Listed here are 25 T cell receptor beta chains from one sample, sequenced in a study of identical twins. MiXCR, run by TCRdb on the 5' RACE reads, gives a single entry per CDR3 protein. The table shows under 300,000 distinct CDR3 sequences, with around 15% occurring only once. Sequencing was done on a sample of memory (CD45RO+) T cells sorted from blood. These receptors all come from a woman under 30 in good health.

This clonotype occurred many times. The genes are TRBV10-2 and TRBJ2-7; TRBD2 matches 8 bases. The V and J ends lost 8 bases and 0 bases, in that order; junction bases with no gene match: 6. Per the germline V gene, CDR1 is WSHSY and CDR2 is SAAADI. The CDR3 length is 14 residues. DNA of the CDR3: TGCGCCAGCTTTTCGGGAGGGTCCTCCTACGAGCAGTACTTC. It is translated as CASFSGGSSYEQYF.

This clonotype has ten or more counts. This chain links TRBV12-3 or TRBV12-4 with TRBJ2-1, with 10 bases fitting TRBD2. The CDR3 is 16 residues long. Losses at the gene ends were 5 bases for V and 0 bases for J; bases not matched to a gene: 4. CDR3 sequence (DNA): TGTGCCAGCAGTCCTATAGCGGGGGGCTCCTACAATGAGCAGTTCTTC. It specifies CASSPIAGGSYNEQFF.

This clonotype was counted between two and nine times. This chain links TRBV5-4 with TRBJ2-1; D unresolved. V was clipped by 0 bases and J by 9 bases, with 7 bases between them. CDR1 SGHNT and CDR2 YYREEE come from the germline V gene (reference sequence). The CDR3 totals 12 residues. The CDR3, as DNA: TGTGCCAGCAGCTTGGCCACCGGTGAGCAGTTCTTC. Residues: CASSLATGEQFF.

The chain couples TRBV7-9 to TRBJ1-1; D is possibly TRBD1 (5 bases). The CDR3 sequence is 13 residues long. V was cut by 2 bases and J by 4 bases, with 8 bases left in between. Germline V gives CDR1 SEHNR, CDR2 FQNEAQ (reference sequence). As DNA, the CDR3 is TGTGCCAGCAGCTTACTTGGGGGCACTGAAGCTTTCTTT. Translated: CASSLLGGTEAFF.

The chain joins TRBV7-3 to TRBJ1-3; D is uncertain. The germline V gene has CDR1 SGHTA and CDR2 FQGTGA. The V end lost 5 bases, the J end lost 2 bases, and 13 bases lay between the germline ends. This CDR3 is built from 15 residues. CDR3 DNA sequence: TGTGCCAGCAGCCCCAGCGGGCTGACTGGAAACACCATATATTTT. This gives the protein CASSPSGLTGNTIYF.

The sample holds many counts of this clonotype. CDR3 coding DNA: TGCAGTGCTAGAGGTCCGGGACAGGGGCCAGATACGCAGTATTTT. Translation: CSARGPGQGPDTQYF. This chain uses TRBV20-1 with TRBJ2-3, with 10 bases identical to TRBD1. CDR1 is DFQATT and CDR2 is SNEGSKA in the germline V gene (reference sequence). The ends lost 1 base at V and 4 bases at J; junction bases unmatched: 5. The CDR3 is made up of 15 amino acids.

The chain has TRBV7-2 and TRBJ1-1, with D maybe TRBD1 (5 bases). Germline CDR1 is SGHTA and CDR2 is FQGNSA. This CDR3 spans 13 amino acids. V shed 5 bases and J shed 1 base, with 8 bases lying between them. CDR3 region: CASSIDRNTEAFF. The CDR3 DNA follows: TGTGCCAGCAGCATCGACAGGAACACTGAAGCTTTCTTT.

The chain combines TRBV14 with TRBJ2-6; a possible D gene is TRBD1 (6 bases). With 5 bases removed from V and 0 bases from J, the gap between germline ends came to 17 bases. The CDR3 extends over 18 amino acids. Germline CDR1 is SGHDN and CDR2 is FVKESK. CDR3 region: CASSSGTGPSSGANVLTF. The CDR3 DNA sequence: TGTGCCAGCAGCTCCGGTACAGGGCCGAGCTCTGGGGCCAACGTCCTGACTTTC.

The chain is built from TRBV12-3 or TRBV12-4 and TRBJ2-5, with D possibly called TRBD1 or TRBD2 (5 bases each). The ends were cut back, 11 bases at V and 7 bases at J, with 35 bases in the middle. This CDR3 contains 18 residues. CDR3 sequence reads: CAFSFGTRGGNQRGTQYF. As DNA, the CDR3 is TGTGCCTTCAGTTTCGGAACTCGGGGCGGCAACCAGAGGGGGACCCAGTACTTC.

This rearrangement joins TRBV12-5 to TRBJ2-3, with 9 bases that match TRBD1. Losses at the gene ends were 5 bases for V and 8 bases for J; bases not matched to a gene: 8. CDR1 is LGHNT, CDR2 FRNRAP, per germline. This CDR3 region has 14 residues. The chain's CDR3 is CASGTGTGSGTQYF. The DNA of the CDR3 is TGTGCTAGTGGTACTGGGACAGGGAGTGGTACGCAGTATTTT. Full variable domain (remainder filled in from reference TRBV12-5 and TRBJ2-3): DARVTQTPRHKVTEMGQEVTMRCQPILGHNTVFWYRQTMMQGLELLAYFRNRAPLDDSGMPKDRFSAEMPDATLATLKIQPSEPRDSAVYFCASGTGTGSGTQYFGPGTRLTVL.

This clonotype was observed many times. The V call is TRBV3-1, the J call TRBJ2-2, with D possibly TRBD2 on 6 matching bases. Germline V lookup: CDR1 LGHDT, CDR2 YNNKEL (reference sequence). Trimming pared 4 bases from V and 4 bases from J, leaving 16 bases between. The CDR3 length is 16 residues. Here the CDR3 reads CASSLRGGTITGELFF. CDR3 nucleotides: TGTGCCAGCAGCCTCCGAGGAGGGACCATCACCGGGGAGCTGTTTTTT.

This clonotype was counted only a few times. This chain uses TRBV18 with TRBJ2-3, with no clear D. There are 15 residues in the CDR3. Germline CDR1 and CDR2: KGHSH and LQKENI. Trimming cost V 6 bases and J 0 bases, with 13 bases left between them. The CDR3 protein is CASSRRGSSTDTQYF. DNA for the CDR3: TGTGCCAGCTCTCGGAGAGGTTCTAGCACAGATACGCAGTATTTT.

The table lists this clonotype with a few counts. The rearrangement links TRBV5-1 to TRBJ1-6; D is ambiguous. There are 15 residues in the CDR3. Between the trimmed V and J ends, which lost 0 bases and 7 bases, there was a span of 11 bases. Germline CDR1 is SGHRS and CDR2 is YFSETQ. The CDR3 DNA sequence: TGCGCCAGCAGCTTGGAGCAGGCCCTAAATTCACCCCTCCACTTT. Its translation is CASSLEQALNSPLHF.

This clonotype was seen more than once but under ten times. The V call is TRBV7-9, the J call TRBJ1-4; D is ambiguous. CDR3 length: 13 amino acids. Looked up from germline, CDR1 is SEHNR and CDR2 is FQNEAQ (reference sequence). V lost 4 bases and J 5 bases, leaving 8 bases between the germline ends. CDR3 region: CASSSIVNEKLFF. The CDR3 coding sequence is TGTGCCAGCAGCTCGATAGTCAATGAAAAACTGTTTTTT.

This clonotype turned up a few times. The CDR3 region is CASSPRLAGTDEQFF. CDR3 nucleotides: TGTGCCAGCAGCCCACGACTAGCGGGAACGGATGAGCAGTTCTTC. The chain has TRBV7-2 and TRBJ2-1; 11 bases are shared with TRBD2. The CDR3 is made up of 15 amino acids. V gave up 5 bases and J gave up 8 bases; unmatched junction bases: 8. Germline CDR1 is SGHTA and CDR2 is FQGNSA.

Many counts were recorded for this clonotype. The V call is TRBV10-3, the J call TRBJ2-7, with 8 bases that match TRBD1. The CDR3 sequence is 14 residues long. The germline CDR1 and CDR2 sequences are ENHRY and SYGVKD. The V segment lost 9 bases and the J segment 2 bases; nucleotides outside the gene matches: 9. In DNA, the CDR3 is TGTGCCATGAGGACAGGGAGTGGGGCCTACGAGCAGTACTTC. It yields the protein CAMRTGSGAYEQYF.

The J gene is TRBJ2-3, the V gene TRBV5-1; 9 bases agree with TRBD2. With 4 bases clipped from V and 6 bases from J, the junction kept 12 bases outside the gene matches. CDR1 SGHRS and CDR2 YFSETQ come from the germline V gene. CDR3 length: 16 residues. CDR3 region: CASSLRNSGSQDTQYF. CDR3 in DNA: TGCGCCAGCAGCCTACGGAATAGCGGGAGTCAGGATACGCAGTATTTT. The full variable domain, with the rest looked up from reference TRBV5-1 and TRBJ2-3, is KAGVTQTPRYLIKTRGQQVTLSCSPISGHRSVSWYQQTPGQGLQFLFEYFSETQRNKGNFPGRFSGRQFSNSRSEMNVSTLELGDSALYLCASSLRNSGSQDTQYFGPGTRLTVL.

The rearrangement links TRBV10-1 to TRBJ2-1, with 11 bases matching TRBD2. The CDR3 length is 16 residues. Germline V gives CDR1 WNHNN, CDR2 SYGVQD (reference sequence). V lost 4 bases to trimming and J lost 6 bases; unmatched junction nucleotides: 8. CDR3 in DNA: TGCGCCAGCAGTGCGTCTAGCGGGAGGCCCGTCAATGAGCAGTTCTTC. It encodes CASSASSGRPVNEQFF.

This clonotype was detected a few times. The chain has TRBV11-1 and TRBJ2-1; possibly TRBD2 for D (7 bases). Germline CDR1 and CDR2: SGHAT and FQDESV (reference sequence). V gave up 2 bases and J gave up 10 bases, with 15 bases separating them. There are 14 residues in the CDR3. The CDR3 reads CASSLLQGGGEQFF. The CDR3 region has the DNA TGTGCCAGCAGCTTACTACAGGGAGGGGGAGAGCAGTTCTTC.

This sequence joins TRBV11-2 and TRBJ2-1, with D possibly TRBD2 on 5 matching bases. Trimming left V 4 bases short and J 3 bases short, with 16 bases between. The CDR3 runs to 16 residues. CDR1 SGHAT and CDR2 FQNNGV come from the germline V gene. In DNA, the CDR3 is TGTGCCAGCAGCTCCCGGACTGGGTTTAGCTACAATGAGCAGTTCTTC. This translates into CASSSRTGFSYNEQFF.

CDR3 amino acids: CASSNRGWEQYF. As DNA, the CDR3 is TGTGCCAGCAGCAACAGGGGTTGGGAGCAGTACTTC. The chain links TRBV7-9 to TRBJ2-7; 7 bases are a match to TRBD1. CDR3 length: 12 residues. V lost 5 bases and J lost 7; bases outside the gene matches: 5. Per the germline V gene, CDR1 is SEHNR and CDR2 is FQNEAQ (reference sequence). Complete variable domain (other parts from reference TRBV7-9 and TRBJ2-7): DTGVSQNPRHKITKRGQNVTFRCDPISEHNRLYWYRQTLGQGPEFLTYFQNEAQLEKSRLLSDRFSAERPKGSFSTLEIQRTEQGDSAMYLCASSNRGWEQYFGPGTRLTVT.

V gene TRBV4-3 combines with J gene TRBJ2-7; no clear D gene. Trimming stripped 1 base from V and 0 bases from J, with 10 bases between. This CDR3 has 15 residues. CDR1 LGHNA and CDR2 YSLEER come from the germline V gene. CDR3 DNA: TGCGCCAGCAGCCAAGCGGTACAGAGCTCCTACGAGCAGTACTTC. This translates into CASSQAVQSSYEQYF.

The V call is TRBV20-1, the J call TRBJ2-5; 7 bases match TRBD1. V was pared by 7 bases and J by 5 bases, with 10 bases of the junction left unmatched. Germline lookup yields CDR1 DFQATT and CDR2 SNEGSKA (reference sequence). The CDR3 consists of 13 residues. DNA of the CDR3: TGCAGTGGCCTACAGGGGATAGGGGAGACCCAGTACTTC. Its protein is CSGLQGIGETQYF.

The chain is built from TRBV7-9 and TRBJ2-1; the match to TRBD2 covers 7 bases. With 3 bases clipped from V and 10 bases from J, the junction kept 12 bases outside the gene matches. Germline V gene data show CDR1 as SEHNR and CDR2 as FQNEAQ (reference sequence). The CDR3 totals 15 residues. The CDR3 DNA follows: TGTGCCAGCAGCTTGCTAGCGGTCGAGGGAATGGAGCAGTTCTTC. This translates into CASSLLAVEGMEQFF.

This clonotype has just a few counts. The gene calls are TRBV30 and TRBJ2-5; 11 bases map to TRBD1. The CDR3 spans 14 residues. Trimming removed 2 bases from V and 5 bases from J; junction bases left unmatched: 4. Germline V CDR1 and CDR2: GTSNPN, SVGIG (reference sequence). CDR3 DNA: TGTGCCTGGAGTTGGGGACAGGGGGTCGAGACCCAGTACTTC. Its translation: CAWSWGQGVETQYF.